Shown below are 2 T cell receptor beta chains from a single sample sequenced in a study of control samples from healthy donors and cancer patients. Sequenced by immunoSEQ multiplex PCR; TCRdb stores in-frame clones only, minus some. The sample shows over 150,000 clones, about 94% of them seen only once. Sequences were obtained from PBMCs. The receptors were gathered from a man aged 55-75 years with colorectal cancer.

The chain links TRBV7-2 to TRBJ2-4; TRBD2 aligns across 7 bases. V shed 3 bases, J shed 0 bases, and the junction held 2 bases outside the gene matches. The CDR3 contains 15 residues. The germline V gene encodes CDR1 SGHTA and CDR2 FQGNSA. The CDR3 spells CASSLGGVAKNIQYF. The DNA for the CDR3 is TGTGCCAGCAGCTTGGGGGGGGTAGCCAAAAACATTCAGTACTTC.

This chain's CDR3 is CAISRTSGGAEQTDTQYF. Written as DNA, the CDR3 is TGTGCCATCAGTCGGACTAGCGGGGGGGCGGAGCAGACAGATACGCAGTATTTT. This chain links TRBV10-3 with TRBJ2-3, with 15 bases fitting TRBD2. The CDR3 has 18 residues. J was trimmed by 3 bases and V by 5 bases; bases with no gene match: 9. Germline-derived CDR1 and CDR2 are ENHRY and SYGVKD.